This TCR beta chain stems from a study of shared clonotypes between healthy human individuals (dated by TCRdb to 2018 to 2021). Study-level background: A couple of women and a few men aged 18 to 49 years were included in the cohort. For each donor, three plates each were used for CD4 naive and CD4 memory, two plates were used for CD8 naive, and one plate was used for CD8 memory. To estimate repertoire size and how much clonotype sharing occurs between individuals, the study deeply sequenced the blood TCR repertoires of roughly 5 healthy adults. To increase sequencing depth and limit assay-specific biases, different laboratories used diverse techniques to prepare libraries and sequence TCR repertoires. Each donor's leukapheresis produced roughly between about 0.9 and 9.5 billion PBMCs. Broad study findings and their caveats: Sampling was restricted to blood, and TCR repertoires in tissues likely differ from the TCR repertoires found in blood. Compared with non-shared clonotypes, clonotypes shared by all four sorted-subset donors had higher generation probabilities. Based on pairwise subsampling, the degree of clonotype sharing among donors was expected to be affected by sequencing depth. Across a few donors, 5% to 6% of naive CD4, roughly 3.5% of naive CD8, about 2.3% of memory CD4, and 0.4% of memory CD8 clonotypes were shared. Because the study included only a small number of donors, the genetic and exposure-history diversity represented was limited. Rarefaction of sorted-subset datasets indicated incomplete sequencing despite the large sequencing depth. Estimated clonotype richness was generally larger for naive than for memory subsets.

Using the deep immunoSEQ assay, multiplex PCR amplified TCR CDR3 regions from genomic DNA. Extracted genomic DNA from each cell subset was spread evenly across all wells of several immunoSEQ 96-well plates, with each plate serving as a replicate. For sorted subsets, each replicate PCR was loaded with around 220 ng genomic DNA, equivalent to approximately 27,000 T cell genomes. Purified libraries were measured with a Qubit 3.0 fluorometer, size-checked on a Bioanalyzer 2100, and measured again with the KAPA Library Quantification kit. Every immunoSEQ 96-well plate was sequenced on a dedicated single-read 150-cycle Illumina NextSeq 550 flow cell. On the study's bioinformatics: The immunoSEQ output contained only junctional sequences without quality scores, so filtering could not match that applied to full-length reads. Sequences were annotated with PyIR, a Python wrapper for IgBLAST v1.9, using IMGT germline references to assign V/J genes and CDR3. Reads were filtered out if the reads had weak V/J assignments (E-value above 1e-6), no CDR3, stop codons, out-of-frame junctions, or ambiguous translated residues. A V3J clonotype was defined by an identical inferred V gene, J gene, and CDR3 amino acid sequence. To compute the percentage overlap between repertoires, the number of shared unique clonotypes was divided by the size of the smaller repertoire. Three approaches were used to assess repertoire richness: RTK rarefaction, the Chao1 estimator, and Recon v2.1 estimates of unobserved clonotypes. Generation probabilities for all TCRbeta clonotypes obtained by the gDNA method from a handful of donors were computed using OLGA. This immuneACCESS table, as held by TCRdb, lists in-frame sequences with V and J called but not all clones. Of the missing ones, under half trace to an unresolved V gene in checked studies; the others have no known cause. The D gene and trimming were derived from the DNA, and the V and J assignments and clone size from that table. The sample table contains around 2.3 million clones; only one count was recorded for approximately 96% of them. The ten largest make up roughly 0.13% of the sample.

CDR1 and CDR2 (KGHSH, LQKENI) derive from the germline V gene. Clipping removes 5 bases from V and 5 bases from J, with 4 as the unmatched junction base count. The CDR3 holds 15 amino acids from the cysteine to the phenylalanine. Of the read, only the CDR3 DNA is kept; its 45 bases are in frame from base 1. Regarding this clone: There is no known antigen for this receptor. No quality values exist for individual bases; no much larger clone is one base distant.

The donors were healthy, HIV-negative adults with no recently reported acute infections or vaccinations. Every donor was a Caucasian adult residing in Nashville, Tennessee, USA. CD4+ T cells were enriched through magnetic negative selection, after which naive cells were positively selected on CD45RA and the remaining negative fraction served as the memory subset. After blood collection by leukapheresis, PBMCs were isolated using Ficoll-Histopaque density gradient centrifugation and then cryopreserved in the vapor phase of liquid nitrogen. Analytical flow cytometry was used to check the purity and quantity of each magnetically sorted T cell population. Each sorted fraction had its genomic DNA isolated and then quantified by UV absorbance on a Nanodrop 2000c.

The source is a man in his late teens or twenties in good health. The sequenced material came from naive CD4+ T cells sorted from blood. The sample's cell subset or site, from its label and the paper: CD45RA+ positively selected. Rearrangement joined TRBV18 to TRBJ2-2, with 11 central nucleotides matching TRBD1. For the CDR3, the sequence is CASSSGQGATGELFF. The DNA reads as follows: TGTGCCAGCTCATCCGGACAGGGGGCGACCGGGGAGCTGTTTTTT.